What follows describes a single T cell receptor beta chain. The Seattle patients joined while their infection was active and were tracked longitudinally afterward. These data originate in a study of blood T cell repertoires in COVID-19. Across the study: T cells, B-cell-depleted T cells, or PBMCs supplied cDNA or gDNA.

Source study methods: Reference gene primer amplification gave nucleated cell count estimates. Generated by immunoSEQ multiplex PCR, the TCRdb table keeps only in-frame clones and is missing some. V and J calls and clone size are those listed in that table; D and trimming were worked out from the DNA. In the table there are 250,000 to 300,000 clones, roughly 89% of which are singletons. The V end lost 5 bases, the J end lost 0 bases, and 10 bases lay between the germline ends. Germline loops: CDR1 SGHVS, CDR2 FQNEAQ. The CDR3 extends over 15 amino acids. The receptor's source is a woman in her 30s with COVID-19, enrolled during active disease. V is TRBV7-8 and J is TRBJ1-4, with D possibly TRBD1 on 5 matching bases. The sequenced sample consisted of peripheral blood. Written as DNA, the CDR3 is TGTGCCAGCAGCCGGACACTGGCAACTAATGAAAAACTGTTTTTT. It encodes CASSRTLATNEKLFF.